The rows below give T cell receptor beta chains drawn from one sample of a study of blood T cell repertoires in COVID-19. Assay used: immunoSEQ multiplex PCR; TCRdb lists only in-frame clones, some missing. This sample yields more than 150,000 clones, of which 94% are seen a single time; 0.76% belongs to the top ten. Sequencing used peripheral blood. The receptor source for this set is a man aged 25 to 45 with COVID-19, enrolled during active disease. Both conserved end residues are part of each CDR3. D genes are given only for firm matches. Rows give clone size only sometimes, using once, few, many, or a class for an expanded clone.

TRBV6-5	TRBJ1-5	NA	NA	TGTGCCAGCAGTTCGGGGGGAGGGTGGAGCAATCAGCCCCAGCATTTT	CASSSGGGWSNQPQHF
TRBV18	TRBJ2-2	NA	NA	TGTGCCAGCTCGGACAGCCGAACCGGGGAGCTGTTTTTT	CASSDSRTGELFF
TRBV4-1	TRBJ2-7	once	TRBD1	TGCGCCAGCAGCCGAACAGGGGTAGGGTACGAGCAGTACTTC	CASSRTGVGYEQYF
TRBV5-4	TRBJ1-1	NA	TRBD1	TGTGCCAGCAGCGGCGGACAGGGTAACACTGAAGCTTTCTTT	CASSGGQGNTEAFF
TRBV7-9	TRBJ1-1	NA	NA	TGTGCCAGCACCTCGGGGATTCGAAACACTGAAGCTTTCTTT	CASTSGIRNTEAFF
TRBV19	TRBJ2-7	once	NA	TGTGCCAGTAGTATAGTCGGAGACTACGAGCAGTACTTC	CASSIVGDYEQYF
TRBV9	TRBJ1-2	NA	NA	TGTGCCAGCAGCGTAGCCGGCTATGGCTACACCTTC	CASSVAGYGYTF
TRBV15	TRBJ1-1	NA	TRBD1	TGTGCCACCACCCGACAGGGGGATACTGAAGCTTTCTTT	CATTRQGDTEAFF
TRBV29-1	TRBJ1-5	once	NA	TGCAGCGTTTTAACAGGAGATCAGCCCCAGCATTTT	CSVLTGDQPQHF
TRBV9	TRBJ2-1	NA	TRBD2	TGTGCCAGCACCGCTAGCGGGGCCAACAATGAGCAGTTCTTC	CASTASGANNEQFF
TRBV28	TRBJ1-2	NA	NA	TGTGCCAGCAGTTTACAACAGCTTGCCTATGGCTACACCTTC	CASSLQQLAYGYTF
TRBV18	TRBJ1-5	NA	NA	TGTGCCAGCTCTGGGGGGGGGAATGACGGCAATCAGCCCCAGCATTTT	CASSGGGNDGNQPQHF
TRBV3-1/TRBV3-2	TRBJ1-2	NA	TRBD1	TGTGCCAGCAGGGGGACAGGGGGTGATGGAGGCTACACCTTC	CASRGTGGDGGYTF
TRBV4-2	TRBJ2-5	NA	NA	TGTGCCAGCAGCCAAGGGTCCAGGCTGAGCACTGTGGAGACCCAGTACTTC	CASSQGSRLSTVETQYF
TRBV5-6	TRBJ1-5	NA	TRBD1	TGTGCCAGCAGCGTACAGGGGGCAGGGCAGCCCCAGCATTTT	CASSVQGAGQPQHF
TRBV27	TRBJ1-5	NA	NA	TGTGCCAGCAGCCTGGGCCGAAATCAGCCCCAGCATTTT	CASSLGRNQPQHF
TRBV6-5	TRBJ1-1	NA	TRBD1	TGTGCCAGCAGGGGGGGACAGTGGAACACTGAAGCTTTCTTT	CASRGGQWNTEAFF
TRBV29-1	TRBJ2-7	NA	TRBD1	TGCAGCGTGGAGGACAGGGGAGATGAGCAGTACTTC	CSVEDRGDEQYF
TRBV30	TRBJ2-3	NA	TRBD2	TGTGCCTGGAGTTCTCTAGCGGGGGATGGGGATACGCAGTATTTT	CAWSSLAGDGDTQYF
TRBV10-1	TRBJ1-2	NA	TRBD1	TGCGCCAGCAGTGAGTCGAGAACAGGGGTAACTGGCTACACCTTC	CASSESRTGVTGYTF
TRBV3-1/TRBV3-2	TRBJ1-2	NA	TRBD1	TGTGCCAGCTCCGCCCGACAGGGAGTCGATGGCTACACCTTC	CASSARQGVDGYTF
TRBV27	TRBJ2-7	NA	TRBD1	TGTGCCAGCAGTTTATCTACACCGGGACAGGGGGGCTACGAGCAGTACTTC	CASSLSTPGQGGYEQYF
TRBV5-6	TRBJ1-1	NA	NA	TGTGCCAGCAGCCGCAGGGTTCTGAACACTGAAGCTTTCTTT	CASSRRVLNTEAFF
TRBV3-1/TRBV3-2	TRBJ1-2	once	NA	TGTGCCAGCAGCCAAGCCCGCGGCTATGGCTACACCTTC	CASSQARGYGYTF
TRBV9	TRBJ1-6	NA	TRBD1	TGTGCCAGCAGCGTAGCTGAGCAGGGGGCGACACCCCTCCACTTT	CASSVAEQGATPLHF
TRBV15	TRBJ1-6	NA	NA	TGTGCCACCAGCAGAGATGGACAATCCTTTTCACCCCTCCACTTT	CATSRDGQSFSPLHF
TRBV28	TRBJ1-4	NA	TRBD1	TGTGCCAGCAGTTTAGAACAGGGGGCTGGAGAAAAACTGTTTTTT	CASSLEQGAGEKLFF
TRBV27	TRBJ1-5	NA	NA	TGTGCCAGCAGTTTAGGCCAGGGTCTTAACCAGCCCCAGCATTTT	CASSLGQGLNQPQHF
TRBV27	TRBJ1-1	NA	NA	TGTGCCAGCAGGGGGGGGCCATTGGCCACTGAAGCTTTCTTT	CASRGGPLATEAFF